The source of this T cell receptor beta chain is a study of HIV-infected patients and healthy controls. As for the study in general: Total CDR3 counts per chain did not differ significantly between patients and controls. Study-wide results and limits: During therapy, HIV-associated CDR3s fell significantly in frequency, while CMV-associated CDR3s did not change significantly.

Alpha and beta constant-region primers primed reverse transcription of around 500 ng RNA. Separate chain-specific third strand synthesis with multiplexing indices produced the alpha and beta libraries. Via MiXCR, TCRdb re-called the 5' RACE reads, giving one row per CDR3 protein. This sample has about 6,000 distinct CDR3 sequences, with 10% found just once. The germline V and J ends were trimmed by 0 bases and 4 bases, with 9 bases remaining between them. Germline V lookup: CDR1 LNHNV, CDR2 YYDKDF (reference sequence). The CDR3 sequence is 14 residues long. The repertoire came from unfractionated whole blood and reflected all unsorted peripheral T cells. Enrolled donors were untreated HIV-infected adults about to begin antiretroviral therapy. In this sample, this clonotype is medium-sized. What it binds is not known.

The specimen comprised blood, sampled before antiretroviral therapy. This clonotype originated in an adult with HIV infection. The V gene is TRBV15, the J gene TRBJ1-1, with a possible D match to TRBD1 (6 bases). The CDR3 is CATSRDQGSTEAFF. CDR3 DNA sequence: TGTGCCACCAGCAGAGATCAGGGGAGCACTGAAGCTTTCTTT.